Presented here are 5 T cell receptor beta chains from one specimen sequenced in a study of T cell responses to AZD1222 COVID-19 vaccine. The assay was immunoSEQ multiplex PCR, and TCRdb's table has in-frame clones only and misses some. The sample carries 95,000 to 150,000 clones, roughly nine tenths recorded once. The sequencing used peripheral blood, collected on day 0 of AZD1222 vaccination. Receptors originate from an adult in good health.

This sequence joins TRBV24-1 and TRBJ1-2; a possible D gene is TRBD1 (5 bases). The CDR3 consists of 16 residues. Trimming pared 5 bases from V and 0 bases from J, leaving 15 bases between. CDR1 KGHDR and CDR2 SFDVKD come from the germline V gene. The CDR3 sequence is CATSAPGSGPNYGYTF. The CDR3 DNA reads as TGTGCCACCAGTGCCCCAGGGTCGGGACCTAACTATGGCTACACCTTC.

DNA for the CDR3: TGCGCCAGCAGCCAAGGGAGACACAGGGGAGTCACTGAAGCTTTCTTT. Residues: CASSQGRHRGVTEAFF. V and J are TRBV4-1 and TRBJ1-1; the match to TRBD1 covers 7 bases. V lost 1 base to trimming and J lost 4 bases; unmatched junction nucleotides: 9. Germline V gene lookup returns CDR1 MGHRA and CDR2 YSYEKL. CDR3 length: 16 amino acids.

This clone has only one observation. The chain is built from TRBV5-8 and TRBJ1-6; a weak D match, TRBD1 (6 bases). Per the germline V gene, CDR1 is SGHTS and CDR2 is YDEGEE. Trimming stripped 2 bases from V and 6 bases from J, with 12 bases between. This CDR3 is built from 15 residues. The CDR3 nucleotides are TGTGCCAGCAGCTTAACGGGACAACTTAATTCACCCCTCCACTTT. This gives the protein CASSLTGQLNSPLHF.

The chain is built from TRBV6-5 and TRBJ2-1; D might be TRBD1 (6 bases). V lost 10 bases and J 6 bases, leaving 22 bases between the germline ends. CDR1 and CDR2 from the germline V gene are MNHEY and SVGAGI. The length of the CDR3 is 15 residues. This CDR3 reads CATTLLDSLLNEQFF. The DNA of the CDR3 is TGTGCCACCACCCTTTTGGACAGCCTCCTCAATGAGCAGTTCTTC.

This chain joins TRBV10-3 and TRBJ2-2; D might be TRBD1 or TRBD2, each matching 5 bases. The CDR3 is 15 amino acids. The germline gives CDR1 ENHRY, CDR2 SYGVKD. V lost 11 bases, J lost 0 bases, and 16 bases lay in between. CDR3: CAGSRGYANTGELFF. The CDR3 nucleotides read TGTGCCGGCTCTCGGGGCTACGCGAACACCGGGGAGCTGTTTTTT.